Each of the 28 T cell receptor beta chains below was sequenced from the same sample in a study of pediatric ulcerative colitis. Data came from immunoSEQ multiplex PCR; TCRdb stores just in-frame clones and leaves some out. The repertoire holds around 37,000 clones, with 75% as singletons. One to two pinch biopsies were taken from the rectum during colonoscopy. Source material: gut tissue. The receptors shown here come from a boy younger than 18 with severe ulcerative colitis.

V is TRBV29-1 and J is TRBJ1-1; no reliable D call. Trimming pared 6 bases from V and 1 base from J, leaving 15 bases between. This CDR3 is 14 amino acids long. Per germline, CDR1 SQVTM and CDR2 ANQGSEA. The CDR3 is CSVALWTENTEAFF. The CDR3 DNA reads TGCAGCGTGGCACTCTGGACTGAGAACACTGAAGCTTTCTTT.

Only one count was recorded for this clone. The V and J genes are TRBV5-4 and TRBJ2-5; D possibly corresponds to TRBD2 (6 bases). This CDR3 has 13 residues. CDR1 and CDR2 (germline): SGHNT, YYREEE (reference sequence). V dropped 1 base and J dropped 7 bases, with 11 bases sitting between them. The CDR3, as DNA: TGTGCCAGCAGCTTGATGGGGGGAGGGACCCAGTACTTC. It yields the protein CASSLMGGGTQYF.

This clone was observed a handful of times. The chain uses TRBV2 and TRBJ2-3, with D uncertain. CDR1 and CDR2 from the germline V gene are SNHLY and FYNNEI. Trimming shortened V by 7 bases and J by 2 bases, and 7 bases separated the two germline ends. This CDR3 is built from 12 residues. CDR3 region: CASNQHTDTQYF. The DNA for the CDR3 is TGTGCCAGCAACCAGCACACAGATACGCAGTATTTT.

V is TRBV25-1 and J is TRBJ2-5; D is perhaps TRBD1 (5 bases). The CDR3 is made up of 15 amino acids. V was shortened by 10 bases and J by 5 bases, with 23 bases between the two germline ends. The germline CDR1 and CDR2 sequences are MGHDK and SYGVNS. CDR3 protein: CATSPSGRADETQYF. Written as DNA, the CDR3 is TGTGCCACCTCCCCCTCCGGCAGGGCTGACGAGACCCAGTACTTC.

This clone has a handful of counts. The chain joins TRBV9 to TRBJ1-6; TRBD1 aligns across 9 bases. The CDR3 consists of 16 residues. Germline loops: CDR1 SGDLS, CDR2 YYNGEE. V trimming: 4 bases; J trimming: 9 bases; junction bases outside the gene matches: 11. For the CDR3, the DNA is TGTGCCAGCAGCCTTAACACGGGACAGGGTAGTTCACCCCTCCACTTT. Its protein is CASSLNTGQGSSPLHF.

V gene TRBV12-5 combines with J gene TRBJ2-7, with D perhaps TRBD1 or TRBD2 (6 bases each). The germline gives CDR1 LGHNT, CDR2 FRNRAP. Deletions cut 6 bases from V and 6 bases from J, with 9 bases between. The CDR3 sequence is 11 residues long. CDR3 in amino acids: CASGPGAEQYF. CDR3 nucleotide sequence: TGTGCTAGTGGACCGGGGGCCGAGCAGTACTTC.

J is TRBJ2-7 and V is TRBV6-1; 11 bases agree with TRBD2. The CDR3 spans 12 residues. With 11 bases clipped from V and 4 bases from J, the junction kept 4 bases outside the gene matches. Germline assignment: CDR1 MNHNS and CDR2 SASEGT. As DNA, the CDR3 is TGTGCCGGTAGCGGGGGGGCTTACGAGCAGTACTTC. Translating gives CAGSGGAYEQYF.

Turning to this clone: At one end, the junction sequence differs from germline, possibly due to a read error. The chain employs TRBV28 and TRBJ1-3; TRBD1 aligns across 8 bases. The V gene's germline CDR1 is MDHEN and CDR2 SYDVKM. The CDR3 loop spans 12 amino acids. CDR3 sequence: CACRGPGNTIYF. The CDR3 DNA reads TGTGCCTGCAGGGGGCCTGGAAACACCATATATTTT.

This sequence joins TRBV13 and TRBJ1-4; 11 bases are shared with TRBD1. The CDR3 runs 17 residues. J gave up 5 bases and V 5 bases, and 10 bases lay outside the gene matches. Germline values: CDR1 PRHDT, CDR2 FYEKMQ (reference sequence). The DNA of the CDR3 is TGTGCCAGCAGCCCCGGGACAGGGGGTTTAGTAAATGAAAAACTGTTTTTT. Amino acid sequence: CASSPGTGGLVNEKLFF.

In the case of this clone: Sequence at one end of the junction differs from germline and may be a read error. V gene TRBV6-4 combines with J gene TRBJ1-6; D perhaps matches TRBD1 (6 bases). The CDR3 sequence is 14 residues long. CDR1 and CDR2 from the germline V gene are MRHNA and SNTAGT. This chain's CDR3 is CASRLQGNNSLLHF. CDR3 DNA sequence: TGTGCCAGCAGACTCCAGGGGAATAATTCACTCCTCCACTTT.

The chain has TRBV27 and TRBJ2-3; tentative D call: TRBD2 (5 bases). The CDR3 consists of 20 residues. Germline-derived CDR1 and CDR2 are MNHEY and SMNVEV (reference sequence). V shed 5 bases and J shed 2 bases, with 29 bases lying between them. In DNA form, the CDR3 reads TGTGCCAGCAGTCGTTTTAATCTCCCTTGGGGAGTTAAGGCCACAGATACGCAGTATTTT. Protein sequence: CASSRFNLPWGVKATDTQYF.

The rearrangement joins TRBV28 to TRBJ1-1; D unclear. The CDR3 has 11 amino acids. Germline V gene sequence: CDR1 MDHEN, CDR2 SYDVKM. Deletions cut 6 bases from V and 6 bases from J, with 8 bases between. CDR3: CASREFSEAFF. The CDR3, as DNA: TGTGCCAGCAGGGAGTTTTCTGAAGCTTTCTTT.

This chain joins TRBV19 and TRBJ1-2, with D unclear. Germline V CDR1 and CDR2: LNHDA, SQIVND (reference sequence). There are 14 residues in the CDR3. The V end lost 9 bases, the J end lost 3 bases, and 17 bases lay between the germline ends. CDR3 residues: CASLKPNSYYGYTF. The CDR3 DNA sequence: TGTGCCAGCCTAAAACCCAACAGCTACTATGGCTACACCTTC. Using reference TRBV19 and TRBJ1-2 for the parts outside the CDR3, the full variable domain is DGGITQSPKYLFRKEGQNVTLSCEQNLNHDAMYWYRQDPGQGLRLIYYSQIVNDFQKGDIAEGYSVSREKKESFPLTVTSAQKNPTAFYLCASLKPNSYYGYTFGSGTRLTVV.

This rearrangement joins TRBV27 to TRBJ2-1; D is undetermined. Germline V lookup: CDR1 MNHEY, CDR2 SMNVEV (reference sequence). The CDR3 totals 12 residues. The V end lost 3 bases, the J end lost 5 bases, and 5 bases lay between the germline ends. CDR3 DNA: TGTGCCAGCAGTTTCCAGAACAATGAGCAGTTCTTC. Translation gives CASSFQNNEQFF.

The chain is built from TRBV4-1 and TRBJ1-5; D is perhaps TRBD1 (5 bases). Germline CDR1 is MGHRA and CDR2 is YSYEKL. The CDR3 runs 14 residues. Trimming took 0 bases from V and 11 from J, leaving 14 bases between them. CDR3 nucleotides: TGCGCCAGCAGCCAAGATGCGGGGGTGTCGTCCCAGCATTTT. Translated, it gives CASSQDAGVSSQHF.

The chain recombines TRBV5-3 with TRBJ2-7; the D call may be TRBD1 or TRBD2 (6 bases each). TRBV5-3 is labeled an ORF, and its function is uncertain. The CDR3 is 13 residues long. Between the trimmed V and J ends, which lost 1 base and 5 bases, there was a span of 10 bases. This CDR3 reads CARSLLGGHEQYF. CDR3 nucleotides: TGTGCCAGAAGCTTGTTGGGGGGCCACGAGCAGTACTTC.

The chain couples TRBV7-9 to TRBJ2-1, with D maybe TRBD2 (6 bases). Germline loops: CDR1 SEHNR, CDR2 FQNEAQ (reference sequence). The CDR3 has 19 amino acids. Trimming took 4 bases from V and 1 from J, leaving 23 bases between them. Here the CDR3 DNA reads TGTGCCAGCAGCTCCGTTCACGGTGCTAGCGTCCTTTCCTACAATGAGCAGTTCTTC. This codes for CASSSVHGASVLSYNEQFF.

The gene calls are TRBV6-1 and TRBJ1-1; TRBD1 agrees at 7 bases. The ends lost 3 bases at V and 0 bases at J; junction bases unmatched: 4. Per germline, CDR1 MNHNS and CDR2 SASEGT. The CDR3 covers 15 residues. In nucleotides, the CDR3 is TGTGCCAGCAGTGATTGGGACAGATTGAACACTGAAGCTTTCTTT. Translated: CASSDWDRLNTEAFF.

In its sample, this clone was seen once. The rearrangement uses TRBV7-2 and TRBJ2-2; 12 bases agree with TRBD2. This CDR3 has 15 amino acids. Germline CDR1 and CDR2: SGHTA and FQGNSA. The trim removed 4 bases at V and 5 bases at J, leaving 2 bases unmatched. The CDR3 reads CASSSGLAGTGELFF. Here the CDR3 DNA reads TGTGCCAGCAGCTCAGGACTAGCGGGGACCGGGGAGCTGTTTTTT.

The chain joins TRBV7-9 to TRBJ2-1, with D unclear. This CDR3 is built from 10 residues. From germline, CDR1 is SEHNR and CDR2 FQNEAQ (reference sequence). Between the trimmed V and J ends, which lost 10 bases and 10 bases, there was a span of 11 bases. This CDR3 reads CATESDEQFF. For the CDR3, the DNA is TGTGCCACAGAATCGGACGAGCAGTTCTTC. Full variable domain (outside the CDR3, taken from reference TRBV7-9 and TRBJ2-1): DTGVSQNPRHKITKRGQNVTFRCDPISEHNRLYWYRQTLGQGPEFLTYFQNEAQLEKSRLLSDRFSAERPKGSFSTLEIQRTEQGDSAMYLCATESDEQFFGPGTRLTVL.

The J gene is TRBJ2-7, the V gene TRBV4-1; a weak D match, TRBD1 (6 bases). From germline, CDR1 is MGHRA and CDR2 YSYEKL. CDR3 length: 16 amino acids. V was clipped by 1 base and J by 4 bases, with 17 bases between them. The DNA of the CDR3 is TGCGCCAGCAGCCAAGCCCCGGGACACACATTTTACGAGCAGTACTTC. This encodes CASSQAPGHTFYEQYF.

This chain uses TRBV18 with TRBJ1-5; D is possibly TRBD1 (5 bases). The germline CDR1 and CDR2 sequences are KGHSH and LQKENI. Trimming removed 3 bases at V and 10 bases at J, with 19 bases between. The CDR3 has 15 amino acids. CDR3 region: CASSPVDSPQGPQHF. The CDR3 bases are TGTGCCAGCTCACCTGTTGACAGCCCCCAGGGTCCCCAGCATTTT.

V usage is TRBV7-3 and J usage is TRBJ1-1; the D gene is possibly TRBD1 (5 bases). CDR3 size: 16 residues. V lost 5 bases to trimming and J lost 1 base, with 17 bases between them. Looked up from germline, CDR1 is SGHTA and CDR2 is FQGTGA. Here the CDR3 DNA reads TGTGCCAGCAGCCCAACTGGGGGACGGCCGAACACTGAAGCTTTCTTT. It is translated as CASSPTGGRPNTEAFF.

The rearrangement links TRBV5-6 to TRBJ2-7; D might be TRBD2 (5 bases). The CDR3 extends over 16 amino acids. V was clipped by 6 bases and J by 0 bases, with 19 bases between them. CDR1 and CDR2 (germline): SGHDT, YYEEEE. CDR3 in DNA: TGTGCCAGCACTATCTGGGAGTTAGAAGCCTCCTACGAGCAGTACTTC. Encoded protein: CASTIWELEASYEQYF. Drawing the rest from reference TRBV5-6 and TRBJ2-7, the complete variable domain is DAGVTQSPTHLIKTRGQQVTLRCSPKSGHDTVSWYQQALGQGPQFIFQYYEEEERQRGNFPDRFSGHQFPNYSSELNVNALLLGDSALYLCASTIWELEASYEQYFGPGTRLTVT.

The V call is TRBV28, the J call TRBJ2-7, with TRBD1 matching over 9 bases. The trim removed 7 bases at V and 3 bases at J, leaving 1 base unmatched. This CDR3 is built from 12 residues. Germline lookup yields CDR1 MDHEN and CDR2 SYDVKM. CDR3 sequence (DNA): TGTGCCAGCAAGACAGGGGGCTACGAGCAGTACTTC. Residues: CASKTGGYEQYF.

The DNA for the CDR3 is TGTGCCAGCAGCGAGGGTGCGAGGGAGCTGTTTTTT. As protein: CASSEGARELFF. V gene TRBV5-4 combines with J gene TRBJ2-2, with D maybe TRBD2 (5 bases). CDR3 length: 12 residues. The V and J ends lost 4 bases and 9 bases respectively, with 10 bases between them. Germline assignment: CDR1 SGHNT and CDR2 YYREEE (reference sequence).

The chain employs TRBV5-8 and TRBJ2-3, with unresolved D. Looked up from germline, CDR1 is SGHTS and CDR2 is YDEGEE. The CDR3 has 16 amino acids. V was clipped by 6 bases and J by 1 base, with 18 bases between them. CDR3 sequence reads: CASTPRVSYGTDTQYF. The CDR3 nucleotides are TGTGCCAGCACCCCTCGGGTGAGTTATGGCACAGATACGCAGTATTTT.

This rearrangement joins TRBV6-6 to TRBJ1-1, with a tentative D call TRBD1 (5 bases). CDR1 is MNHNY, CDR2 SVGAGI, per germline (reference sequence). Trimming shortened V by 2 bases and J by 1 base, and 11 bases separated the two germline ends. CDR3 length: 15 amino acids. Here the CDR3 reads CASSYVAGTNTEAFF. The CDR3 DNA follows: TGTGCCAGCAGTTACGTTGCAGGGACGAACACTGAAGCTTTCTTT.